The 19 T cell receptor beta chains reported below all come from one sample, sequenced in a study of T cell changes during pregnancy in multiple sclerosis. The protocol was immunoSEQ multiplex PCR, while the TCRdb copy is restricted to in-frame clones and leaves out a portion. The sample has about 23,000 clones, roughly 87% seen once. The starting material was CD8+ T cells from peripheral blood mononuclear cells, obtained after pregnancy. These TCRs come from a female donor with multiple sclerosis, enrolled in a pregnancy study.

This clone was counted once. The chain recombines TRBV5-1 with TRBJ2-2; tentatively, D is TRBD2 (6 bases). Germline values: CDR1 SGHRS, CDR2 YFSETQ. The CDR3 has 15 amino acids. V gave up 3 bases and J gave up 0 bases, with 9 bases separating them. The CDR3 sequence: CASSYWRANTGELFF. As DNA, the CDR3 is TGCGCCAGCAGCTACTGGAGGGCGAACACCGGGGAGCTGTTTTTT.

DNA of the CDR3: TGTGCCAGCAGCGTAGGAGGGGGAATGAACACTGAAGCTTTCTTT. Encoded protein: CASSVGGGMNTEAFF. This chain connects TRBV9 to TRBJ1-1; a weak D match, TRBD1 (6 bases). Germline assignment: CDR1 SGDLS and CDR2 YYNGEE. The CDR3 is 15 residues long. Trimming pared 0 bases from V and 0 bases from J, leaving 9 bases between. The full variable domain, with the rest looked up from reference TRBV9 and TRBJ1-1, is DSGVTQTPKHLITATGQRVTLRCSPRSGDLSVYWYQQSLDQGLQFLIQYYNGEERAKGNILERFSAQQFPDLHSELNLSSLELGDSALYFCASSVGGGMNTEAFFGQGTRLTVV.

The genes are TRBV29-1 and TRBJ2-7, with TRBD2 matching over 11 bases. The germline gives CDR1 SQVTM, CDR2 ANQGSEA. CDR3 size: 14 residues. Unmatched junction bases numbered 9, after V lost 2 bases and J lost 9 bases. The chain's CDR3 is CSVEWGASGRRQYF. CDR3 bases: TGCAGCGTTGAATGGGGGGCTAGCGGGAGGCGGCAGTACTTC.

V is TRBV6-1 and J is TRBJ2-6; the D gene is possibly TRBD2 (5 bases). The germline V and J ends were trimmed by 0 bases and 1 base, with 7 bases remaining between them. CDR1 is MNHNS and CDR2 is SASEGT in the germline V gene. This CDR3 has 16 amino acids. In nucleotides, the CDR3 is TGTGCCAGCAGTGAAGCTTCGGGGTCTGGGGCCAACGTCCTGACTTTC. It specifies CASSEASGSGANVLTF.

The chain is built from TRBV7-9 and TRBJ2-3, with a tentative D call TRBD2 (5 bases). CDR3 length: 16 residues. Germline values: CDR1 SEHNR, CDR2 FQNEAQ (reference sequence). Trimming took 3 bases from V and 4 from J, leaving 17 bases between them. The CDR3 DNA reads TGTGCCAGCAGCTTGAACGGGGTTGTGAGTCCAGATACGCAGTATTTT. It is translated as CASSLNGVVSPDTQYF. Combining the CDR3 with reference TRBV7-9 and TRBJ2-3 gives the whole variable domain DTGVSQNPRHKITKRGQNVTFRCDPISEHNRLYWYRQTLGQGPEFLTYFQNEAQLEKSRLLSDRFSAERPKGSFSTLEIQRTEQGDSAMYLCASSLNGVVSPDTQYFGPGTRLTVL.

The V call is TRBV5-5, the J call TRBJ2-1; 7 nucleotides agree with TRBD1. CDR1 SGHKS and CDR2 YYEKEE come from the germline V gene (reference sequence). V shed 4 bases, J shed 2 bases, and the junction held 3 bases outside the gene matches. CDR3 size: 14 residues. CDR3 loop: CASSGGQPYNEQFF. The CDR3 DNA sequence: TGTGCCAGCAGCGGGGGACAGCCCTACAATGAGCAGTTCTTC.

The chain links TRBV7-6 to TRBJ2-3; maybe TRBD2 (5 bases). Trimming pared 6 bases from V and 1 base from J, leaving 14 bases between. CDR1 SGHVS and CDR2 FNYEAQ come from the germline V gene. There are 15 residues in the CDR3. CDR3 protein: CASSPPGWGTDTQYF. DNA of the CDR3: TGTGCCAGCAGTCCTCCGGGGTGGGGCACAGATACGCAGTATTTT.

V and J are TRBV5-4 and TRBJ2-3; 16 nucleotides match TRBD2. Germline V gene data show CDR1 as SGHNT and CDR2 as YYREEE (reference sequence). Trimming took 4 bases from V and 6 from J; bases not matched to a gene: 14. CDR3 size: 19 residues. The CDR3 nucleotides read TGTGCCAGCAGCGGACGACCGGGACTAGCGGGAGGGCCTCTGGATACGCAGTATTTT. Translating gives CASSGRPGLAGGPLDTQYF.

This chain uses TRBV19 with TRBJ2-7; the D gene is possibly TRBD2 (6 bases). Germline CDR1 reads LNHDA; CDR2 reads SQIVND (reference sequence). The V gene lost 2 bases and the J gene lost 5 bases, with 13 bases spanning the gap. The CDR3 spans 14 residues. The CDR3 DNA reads TGTGCCAGTAGTATATTTTGGGACTTCCACGAGCAGTACTTC. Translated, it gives CASSIFWDFHEQYF.

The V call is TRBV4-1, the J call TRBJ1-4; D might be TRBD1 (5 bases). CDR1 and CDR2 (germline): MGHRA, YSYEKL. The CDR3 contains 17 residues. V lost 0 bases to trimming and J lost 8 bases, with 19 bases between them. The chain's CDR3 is CASSQEGLGPRREKLFF. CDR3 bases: TGCGCCAGCAGCCAAGAAGGGTTGGGGCCCAGAAGGGAAAAACTGTTTTTT.

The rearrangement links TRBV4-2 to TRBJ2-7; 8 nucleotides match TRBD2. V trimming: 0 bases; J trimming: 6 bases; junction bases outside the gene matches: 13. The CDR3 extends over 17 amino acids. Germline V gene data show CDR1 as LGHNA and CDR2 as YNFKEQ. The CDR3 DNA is TGTGCCAGCAGCCAAGATCCGGGAGGGCCGAAACGTTCCGAGCAGTACTTC. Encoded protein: CASSQDPGGPKRSEQYF.

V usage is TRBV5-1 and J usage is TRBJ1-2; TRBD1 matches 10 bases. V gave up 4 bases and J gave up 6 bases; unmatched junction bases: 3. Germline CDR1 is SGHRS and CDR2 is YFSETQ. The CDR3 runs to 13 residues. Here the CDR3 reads CASSETGGDGYTF. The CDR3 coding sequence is TGCGCCAGCAGCGAGACAGGGGGCGATGGCTACACCTTC.

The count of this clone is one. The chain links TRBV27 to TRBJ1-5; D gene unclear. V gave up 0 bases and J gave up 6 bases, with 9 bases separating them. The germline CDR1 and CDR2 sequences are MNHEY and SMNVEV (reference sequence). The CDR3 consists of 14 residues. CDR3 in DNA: TGTGCCAGCAGTTTATCGGAGTACGGTCAGCCCCAGCATTTT. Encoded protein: CASSLSEYGQPQHF.

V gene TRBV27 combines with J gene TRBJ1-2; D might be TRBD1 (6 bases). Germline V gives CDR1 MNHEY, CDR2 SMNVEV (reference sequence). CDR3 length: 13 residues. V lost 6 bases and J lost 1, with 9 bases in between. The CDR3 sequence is CASRGDNNYGYTF. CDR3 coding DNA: TGTGCCAGCAGGGGGGACAATAACTATGGCTACACCTTC.

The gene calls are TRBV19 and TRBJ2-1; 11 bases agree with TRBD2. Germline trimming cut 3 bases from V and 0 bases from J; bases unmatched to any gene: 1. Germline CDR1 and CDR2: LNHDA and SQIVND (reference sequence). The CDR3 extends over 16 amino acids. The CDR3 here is CASSITSGGSYNEQFF. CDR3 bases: TGTGCCAGTAGTATCACTAGCGGGGGCTCCTACAATGAGCAGTTCTTC.

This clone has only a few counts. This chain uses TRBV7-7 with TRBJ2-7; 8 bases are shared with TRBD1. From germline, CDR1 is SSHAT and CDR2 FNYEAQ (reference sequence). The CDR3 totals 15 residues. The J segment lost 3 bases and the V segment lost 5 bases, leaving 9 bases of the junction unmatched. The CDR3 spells CASSPGTGADYEQYF. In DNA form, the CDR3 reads TGTGCCAGCAGCCCGGGGACAGGCGCAGACTACGAGCAGTACTTC. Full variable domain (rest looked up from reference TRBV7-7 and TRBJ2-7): GAGVSQSPRYKVTKRGQDVTLRCDPISSHATLYWYQQALGQGPEFLTYFNYEAQPDKSGLPSDRFSAERPEGSISTLTIQRTEQRDSAMYRCASSPGTGADYEQYFGPGTRLTVT.

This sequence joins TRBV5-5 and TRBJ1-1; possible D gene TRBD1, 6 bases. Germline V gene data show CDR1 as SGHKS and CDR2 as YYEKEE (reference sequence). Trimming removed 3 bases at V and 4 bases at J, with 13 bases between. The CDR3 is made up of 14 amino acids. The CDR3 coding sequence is TGTGCCAGCAGCTGGAGGGGGGGCGGCACTGAAGCTTTCTTT. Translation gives CASSWRGGGTEAFF.

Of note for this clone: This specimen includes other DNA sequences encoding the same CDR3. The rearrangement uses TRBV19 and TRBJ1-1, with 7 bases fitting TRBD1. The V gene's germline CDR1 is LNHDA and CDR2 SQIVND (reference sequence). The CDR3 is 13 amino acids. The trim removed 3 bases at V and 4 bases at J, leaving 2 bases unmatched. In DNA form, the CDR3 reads TGTGCCAGTAGTATCGGGACAGCCACTGAAGCTTTCTTT. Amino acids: CASSIGTATEAFF. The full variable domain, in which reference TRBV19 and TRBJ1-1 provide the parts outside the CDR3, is DGGITQSPKYLFRKEGQNVTLSCEQNLNHDAMYWYRQDPGQGLRLIYYSQIVNDFQKGDIAEGYSVSREKKESFPLTVTSAQKNPTAFYLCASSIGTATEAFFGQGTRLTVV.

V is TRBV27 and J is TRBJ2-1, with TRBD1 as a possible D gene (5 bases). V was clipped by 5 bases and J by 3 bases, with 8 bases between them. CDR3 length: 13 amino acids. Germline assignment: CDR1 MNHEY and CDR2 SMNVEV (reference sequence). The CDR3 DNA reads TGTGCCAGCAGTAACACAGGCTACAATGAGCAGTTCTTC. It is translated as CASSNTGYNEQFF.